Presented here are 4 T cell receptor beta chains from one specimen sequenced in a study of blood T cells in healthy people across ages. Combining a sample-barcoded 5' primer with a J-beta primer mix, a second PCR ran for roughly 7 to 11 cycles. MiXCR was run by TCRdb on the 5' RACE reads, yielding one entry per CDR3 protein. The sample has approximately 1.5 million distinct CDR3 sequences, around 35% seen once. The sample consisted of blood. The receptors derive from a woman in her 30s in good health.

J is TRBJ1-1 and V is TRBV7-3; unclear D gene. The germline CDR1 and CDR2 sequences are SGHTA and FQGTGA. V shed 7 bases and J shed 4 bases, with 16 bases lying between them. The CDR3 covers 14 residues. The CDR3 region is CASTEEVGSTEAFF. In DNA, the CDR3 is TGTGCCAGCACCGAGGAGGTCGGATCCACTGAAGCTTTCTTT.

The chain is built from TRBV9 and TRBJ2-1; TRBD2 matches 9 bases. The germline gives CDR1 SGDLS, CDR2 YYNGEE. The CDR3 is 18 amino acids. V shed 0 bases, J shed 3 bases, and the junction held 10 bases outside the gene matches. The CDR3, as DNA: TGTGCCAGCAGCGTAGCTGGAGTAGCGGGAGTGGGCTACAATGAGCAGTTCTTC. This translates into CASSVAGVAGVGYNEQFF. Variable domain in full (rest from reference TRBV9 and TRBJ2-1): DSGVTQTPKHLITATGQRVTLRCSPRSGDLSVYWYQQSLDQGLQFLIQYYNGEERAKGNILERFSAQQFPDLHSELNLSSLELGDSALYFCASSVAGVAGVGYNEQFFGPGTRLTVL.

V gene TRBV6-2 or TRBV6-3 combines with J gene TRBJ2-3, with 7 bases aligning to TRBD2. J lost 7 bases, V lost 5 bases, and 9 bases had no gene match. The CDR3 length is 14 residues. The germline CDR1 and CDR2 sequences are MNHEY and SVGEGT. CDR3 sequence: CASSRAAGVHTQYF. The CDR3 nucleotides read TGTGCCAGCAGTCGAGCCGCGGGAGTACATACGCAGTATTTT.

This clonotype was counted between two and nine times. CDR3 in DNA: TGCAGTGCTAGATCGGGGGATGTTTATAATTCACCCCTCCACTTT. Amino acid sequence: CSARSGDVYNSPLHF. The V call is TRBV20-1, the J call TRBJ1-6; tentatively, D is TRBD1 (5 bases). The CDR3 length is 15 residues. The germline V gene encodes CDR1 DFQATT and CDR2 SNEGSKA (reference sequence). Trimming removed 2 bases from V and 4 bases from J, with 12 bases in between.